This TCR beta chain was found in a study of cytomegalovirus exposure and HLA in healthy donors. Study findings and constraints: For most TCR sequences rarity was the rule, although some public TCRs occurred in many donors. Reports credit the classifier with highly specific, highly sensitive diagnosis of cytomegalovirus status. Productive rates of about 90% or about 30% were seen for most TCR beta V segments in an earlier analysis.

As for this clone: Antigen: not known.

PCR was performed using 60 Vbeta and 13 Jbeta primers. The table came from immunoSEQ multiplex PCR; TCRdb's copy has only in-frame clones and leaves some out. The sample features around 80,000 clones, with about 5% in its top ten. V shed 5 bases and J shed 8 bases, with 19 bases lying between them. Germline CDR1 reads MNHEY; CDR2 reads SMNVEV (reference sequence). This CDR3 contains 15 residues. V and J are TRBV27 and TRBJ2-1; a possible D gene is TRBD2 (7 bases). Sequencing used PBMCs. This receptor was taken from a man aged 35 to 55 in good health and CMV-seronegative. The CDR3 nucleotides read TGTGCCAGCAGTGGGGAGCGGGACATCGGTGATGAGCAGTTCTTC. It is translated as CASSGERDIGDEQFF.